Listed below are T cell receptor beta chains from one sample, sequenced in a study of identical twins. TCRdb passed the 5' RACE reads through MiXCR, listing each CDR3 protein once. The table has hundreds of thousands of distinct CDR3 sequences, approximately 8% seen once. These same records also appear under a second study, on yellow fever vaccine responses in identical twins.

The sample was memory (CD45RO+) T cells sorted from blood. The receptor source for this set is a woman between 18 and 29 years old in good health. The conserved cysteine and the conserved F or W are not part of the CDR3 here.

j_gene | v_gene | CDR3aa
TRBJ2-2 | TRBV5-5 | ASSFLQFNTGELF
TRBJ2-3 | TRBV3-1 | ASSQEGIAGNTDTQY
TRBJ2-1 | TRBV3-1 | ASSQTAGTGGSEQF
TRBJ1-2 | TRBV16 | ASSQSGNYGYT
TRBJ1-3 | TRBV3-1 | ASSQWQANTIY
TRBJ1-2 | TRBV2 | ASRIGQGSYT
TRBJ1-6 | TRBV5-1 | ASSFGQGGENSPLH
TRBJ1-5 | TRBV7-2 | ASSLGQGRSQPQH
TRBJ2-1 | TRBV6-2/TRBV6-3 | ASSTPGNGRVNEQF
TRBJ2-3 | TRBV12-3/TRBV12-4 | ASSLNSDTQY
TRBJ2-7 | TRBV2 | ASSPDRFGGEQY
TRBJ2-5 | TRBV10-2 | ASSHPVQRGGLETQY
TRBJ2-7 | TRBV20-1 | SGLGAGGESYEQY
TRBJ2-2 | TRBV2 | ASSFTGTGNTGELF
TRBJ2-1 | TRBV12-3/TRBV12-4 | ASSLSLVGVDEQF
TRBJ2-3 | TRBV5-1 | ASSLTSGVDTATQY
TRBJ2-1 | TRBV6-4 | ASSFSGGAGANEQF
TRBJ2-1 | TRBV18 | ASSPKEREGGEQF
TRBJ2-5 | TRBV5-8 | ASSGRTVQETQY
TRBJ1-5 | TRBV28 | ASSRPQRVKPQPQH
TRBJ2-3 | TRBV4-1 | ASSSSPLLNTDTQY
TRBJ2-2 | TRBV3-1 | ASSLHNTGELF
TRBJ2-7 | TRBV5-4 | ASSLGGGRRYEQY
TRBJ2-5 | TRBV20-1 | SARAAGGHDTNQETQY
TRBJ2-1 | TRBV5-1 | ASSLVSSGKNEQF
TRBJ2-1 | TRBV4-2 | ASSGTSGISSYNEQF
TRBJ1-4 | TRBV29-1 | SVTPDRWGEKLF
TRBJ2-3 | TRBV20-1 | SARDGKGTTDTQY
TRBJ1-1 | TRBV15 | ATSRQGDTEAF
TRBJ2-1 | TRBV7-2 | ASSTDRDRSLHEQF
TRBJ2-1 | TRBV3-1 | ASSGGGKANEQF
TRBJ2-1 | TRBV10-1 | ASSRGTVSYNEQF
TRBJ1-1 | TRBV12-3/TRBV12-4 | ASSLFQGKAF
TRBJ2-2 | TRBV28 | ASSSGRFRRQGRANTGELF
TRBJ1-3 | TRBV5-6 | ASSLDSLSGNTIY
TRBJ1-1 | TRBV20-1 | SAPTPQKNTEAF
TRBJ2-2 | TRBV11-2 | ASRSPNTGELF
TRBJ2-1 | TRBV18 | ASSPGLASSYNEQF
TRBJ2-7 | TRBV7-9 | ASSHVQRGYEQY
TRBJ2-7 | TRBV4-1 | ASSQASGRVYEQY
TRBJ2-7 | TRBV6-1 | ASSEALRWASGLSYEQY
TRBJ2-1 | TRBV19 | ASQTPGTKYNEQF
TRBJ1-4 | TRBV12-3/TRBV12-4 | ASSLSQGHEKLF
TRBJ2-1 | TRBV28 | ASSFLANLREQF
TRBJ2-1 | TRBV11-3 | ASSLALAGPYNEQF